The entry below gives a single T cell receptor (beta chain) sequence along with its context. The CDR3 totals 14 residues. Germline CDR1 SEHNR, CDR2 FQNEAQ (reference sequence). J gave up 9 bases and V 9 bases, and 11 bases lay outside the gene matches. Self-reported history from a screening survey and questionnaire set each donor's cohort. The sample originates from a study of blood T cell repertoires in COVID-19. In the study overall: T cells, B-cell-depleted T cells, or PBMCs supplied cDNA or gDNA.

TCRdb's copy holds only in-frame clones and misses some; the assay was immunoSEQ multiplex PCR. The sample records around 380,000 clones, 87% being singletons. This TCR was sampled from a man under 40 who had recovered from COVID-19. The chain recombines TRBV7-9 with TRBJ2-1, with 10 bases aligning to TRBD1. Specimen: PBMCs or T cells enriched from blood (not recorded which). This CDR3 is CAREAGQGPTEQFF. The CDR3 DNA reads TGTGCCAGGGAAGCGGGACAGGGGCCGACTGAGCAGTTCTTC.